The present entry profiles one T cell receptor (beta chain) with its context. Antigen unknown. This entry comes from a study of cytomegalovirus exposure and HLA in healthy donors. Study-wide context: The 90 to 150 validation repertoires matched the 500 to 750 first-cohort repertoires in platform, a later analysis reported. Whole-study results and caveats: TCR sequences were mostly rare, though some public TCRs occurred in many donors. The finding came from a later analysis; first-cohort TCR clusters tended to co-occur in the roughly 120 validation repertoires.

Deletions cut 5 bases from V and 12 bases from J, with 11 bases between. CDR3 length: 11 amino acids. The germline V gene has CDR1 SGHTA and CDR2 FQGNSA. Sequenced by immunoSEQ multiplex PCR; TCRdb stores in-frame clones only, minus some. The data show approximately 100,000 clones, 80% to 95% seen once. Sequencing was done on a sample of PBMCs. The J gene is TRBJ2-4, the V gene TRBV7-2; a possible D gene is TRBD2 (5 bases). This TCR derives from a woman in her thirties in good health and CMV-seropositive. CDR3: CASSPGNRQYF. Here the CDR3 DNA reads TGTGCCAGCAGCCCGGGGAACCGTCAGTACTTC.